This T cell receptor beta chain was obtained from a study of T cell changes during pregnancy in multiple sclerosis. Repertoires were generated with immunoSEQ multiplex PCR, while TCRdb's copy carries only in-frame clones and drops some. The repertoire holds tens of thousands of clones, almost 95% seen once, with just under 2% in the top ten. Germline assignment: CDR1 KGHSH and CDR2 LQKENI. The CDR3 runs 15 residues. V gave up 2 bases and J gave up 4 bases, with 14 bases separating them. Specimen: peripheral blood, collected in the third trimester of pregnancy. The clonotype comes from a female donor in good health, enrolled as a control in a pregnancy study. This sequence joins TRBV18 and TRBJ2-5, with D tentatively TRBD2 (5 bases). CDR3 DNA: TGTGCCAGCTCACCATCCTCTCGGGGTGGAGAGACCCAGTACTTC. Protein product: CASSPSSRGGETQYF.